Shown below are 10 T cell receptor beta chains from a single sample sequenced in a study of siplizumab effects on memory and regulatory T cells. This table comes from immunoSEQ multiplex PCR, and its TCRdb copy is limited to in-frame clones, with some not included. The table records about 100,000 clones, about nine tenths of them present only once. Sequencing was done on a sample of non-Treg CD4+ T cells sorted from blood. These receptors all come from a human donor in good health.

This clone was detected only once. The chain employs TRBV6-1 and TRBJ1-4; D is perhaps TRBD1 (5 bases). Per germline, CDR1 MNHNS and CDR2 SASEGT. V was cut by 7 bases and J by 5 bases, with 17 bases left in between. The CDR3 loop spans 15 amino acids. CDR3 nucleotides: TGTGCCAGCAAGACTGGGGCCCTAGGGAATGAAAAACTGTTTTTT. Translated, it gives CASKTGALGNEKLFF.

This clone appeared once. The chain links TRBV4-1 to TRBJ2-3; 7 bases fit TRBD2. With V trimmed by 2 bases and J by 8 bases, 10 bases remained unmatched. The V gene's germline CDR1 is MGHRA and CDR2 YSYEKL. The CDR3 spans 15 residues. The CDR3: CASSQPGPLASTQYF. In DNA form, the CDR3 reads TGCGCCAGCAGCCAACCCGGCCCACTAGCGAGTACGCAGTATTTT.

The rearrangement joins TRBV5-6 to TRBJ2-3; 9 bases are shared with TRBD2. V trimming: 3 bases; J trimming: 0 bases; junction bases outside the gene matches: 2. The CDR3 totals 15 residues. Germline V lookup: CDR1 SGHDT, CDR2 YYEEEE. The CDR3 reads CASSSTSGSTDTQYF. Here the CDR3 DNA reads TGTGCCAGCAGCTCGACTAGCGGCAGCACAGATACGCAGTATTTT.

This clone was seen a single time. The chain uses TRBV18 and TRBJ2-7, with 10 bases that match TRBD1. The V gene's germline CDR1 is KGHSH and CDR2 LQKENI. The CDR3 consists of 14 residues. V lost 4 bases, J lost 4 bases, and 4 bases stayed unmatched. This CDR3 is CASSQGQGRYEQYF. The CDR3, as DNA: TGTGCCAGCTCACAGGGACAGGGGAGGTACGAGCAGTACTTC.

This chain connects TRBV4-1 to TRBJ2-1; 12 bases are shared with TRBD2. J was trimmed by 0 bases and V by 6 bases; bases with no gene match: 3. Per germline, CDR1 MGHRA and CDR2 YSYEKL. The CDR3 length is 16 residues. Here the CDR3 reads CASRSTSGSSYNEQFF. The CDR3 nucleotides are TGCGCCAGCAGGTCGACTAGCGGGAGCTCCTACAATGAGCAGTTCTTC.

CDR3 region: CASSFRPAGGNSPLHF. CDR3 bases: TGTGCCAGCAGTTTCCGACCCGCTGGTGGTAATTCACCCCTCCACTTT. This sequence joins TRBV6-5 and TRBJ1-6; D is ambiguous. Between the trimmed V and J ends, which lost 4 bases and 6 bases, there was a span of 16 bases. This CDR3 region has 16 residues. Germline V gives CDR1 MNHEY, CDR2 SVGAGI.

J is TRBJ2-2 and V is TRBV9; D remains unclear. Trimming pared 0 bases from V and 1 base from J, leaving 7 bases between. The CDR3 length is 15 residues. Germline V gives CDR1 SGDLS, CDR2 YYNGEE. In nucleotides, the CDR3 is TGTGCCAGCAGCGTAGGCCGGTTGAACACCGGGGAGCTGTTTTTT. This encodes CASSVGRLNTGELFF.

The chain recombines TRBV4-1 with TRBJ1-1; TRBD1 matches at 11 bases. V gave up 0 bases and J gave up 6 bases; unmatched junction bases: 9. The CDR3 totals 17 residues. CDR1 is MGHRA and CDR2 is YSYEKL in the germline V gene. The CDR3 sequence is CASSQDRDRGKGAEAFF. CDR3 bases: TGCGCCAGCAGCCAAGATCGGGACAGGGGGAAGGGCGCTGAAGCTTTCTTT.

The chain links TRBV5-1 to TRBJ1-1; D may be TRBD1 (6 bases). CDR3 length: 14 amino acids. Germline V CDR1 and CDR2: SGHRS, YFSETQ. V lost 4 bases and J lost 0, with 10 bases in between. CDR3 region: CASSVQGLNTEAFF. The CDR3 bases are TGCGCCAGCAGCGTACAGGGCCTGAACACTGAAGCTTTCTTT.

V and J are TRBV19 and TRBJ2-5; D could derive from TRBD1 or TRBD2 (5 bases each). Germline CDR1 and CDR2: LNHDA and SQIVND (reference sequence). This CDR3 has 11 residues. Trimming cost V 3 bases and J 8 bases, with 7 bases left between them. The CDR3 loop reads CASSMGVTQYF. CDR3 DNA: TGTGCCAGTAGTATGGGGGTAACCCAGTACTTC.